This T cell receptor (beta chain) was sequenced in a study of blood T cell repertoires in COVID-19. Study overall: Samples representing acute and convalescent COVID-19 were sourced from the United States, Italy and Spain. In each case, the material was cDNA or gDNA derived from T cells, B-cell-depleted T cells, or PBMCs.

V gave up 10 bases and J gave up 1 base, with 14 bases separating them. The CDR3 is 15 amino acids. Germline V gives CDR1 MDHEN, CDR2 SYDVKM. How the authors handled the data: Reference gene primer amplification yielded estimated nucleated cell counts. Profiling relied on immunoSEQ multiplex PCR, and the TCRdb table lists in-frame clones only, not all of them. For V, J and clone size, that table is used; D and trimming come from the DNA. The sample shows 140,000 to 150,000 clones, about 85% of them seen only once. Sequences were obtained from peripheral blood. This receptor was identified in a human donor with acute or convalescent COVID-19. The donor label of this sample is uncertain. The chain has TRBV28 and TRBJ2-6, with D possibly being TRBD2 (7 bases). CDR3 DNA sequence: TGTGCCATCAACCGGGGGGCTTCTGGGGCCAACGTCCTGACTTTC. Its translation: CAINRGASGANVLTF.